What follows is one T cell receptor (beta chain) and its context. Mismatch with germline at one junction end may stem from a read error. The sample originates from a study of metastatic and nonmetastatic thyroid tumors. Thyroid surgery had not been preceded by any treatment in any patient. With MiXCR, TCRdb reprocessed the PCR reads. Of 4,900 or so clones listed, about 30% were seen once; the top ten hold more than 15%. The CDR3 runs 15 residues. Germline lookup yields CDR1 SGHVS and CDR2 FQNEAQ. The rearrangement links TRBV7-8 to TRBJ2-7; weak D call: TRBD2 (6 bases). The receptor's source is a female donor with papillary thyroid cancer or a benign thyroid nodule (not recorded which). Some clones in this sample may be carry-over from other donors' samples. Sequences were obtained from adjacent normal tissue. CDR3 loop: CASRLGTGSSYEHYF. In DNA, the CDR3 is TGTGCCAGCAGGTTAGGGACTGGGAGCTCCTACGAGCACTACTTC.